This is a list of T cell receptor beta chains from one sample in a study of blood T cell repertoires in COVID-19. The method was immunoSEQ multiplex PCR; TCRdb's version includes in-frame clones alone and lacks a portion of them. The data hold under 150,000 clones, with over 70% observed a single time. The sample comprised peripheral blood. These receptors were taken from a man at least 80 years old with acute or convalescent COVID-19. Each CDR3 is given with its conserved first and last residue. Fields, in order: V gene, J gene, clone size, D gene, CDR3 protein, CDR3 DNA. D genes are given only for firm matches. A clone size is listed for some rows: how often the clone was seen (once, few, many), or a class if it is expanded.

TRBV10-2	TRBJ2-1	few	TRBD2	CASRRASGSYNEQFF	TGCGCCAGCAGGCGAGCTAGCGGGTCCTACAATGAGCAGTTCTTC
TRBV7-9	TRBJ1-5	-	-	CASSPGGYSNQPQHF	TGTGCCAGCAGCCCGGGGGGATATAGCAATCAGCCCCAGCATTTT
TRBV3-1/TRBV3-2	TRBJ1-3	-	-	CASSQDPPGSGNTIYF	TGTGCCAGCAGCCAAGATCCGCCAGGGTCTGGAAACACCATATATTTT
TRBV7-9	TRBJ2-4	-	TRBD1	CASSLTGTGHRGIQYF	TGTGCCAGCAGCTTAACCGGGACAGGGCATCGGGGCATTCAGTACTTC
TRBV13	TRBJ2-5	few	TRBD1	CASSNRGLWETQYF	TGTGCCAGCAGCAACAGGGGGCTCTGGGAGACCCAGTACTTC
TRBV5-1	TRBJ1-2	-	TRBD1	CASSLDRGNYGYTF	TGCGCCAGCAGCTTAGACAGGGGCAACTATGGCTACACCTTC
TRBV7-3	TRBJ2-1	-	-	CASQLGQGKGEQFF	TGTGCCAGCCAGCTTGGCCAGGGAAAAGGTGAGCAGTTCTTC
TRBV7-2	TRBJ2-7	-	TRBD1	CASSLGPPGTGAYEQYF	TGTGCCAGCAGCTTAGGCCCCCCCGGGACAGGAGCCTACGAGCAGTACTTC
TRBV7-6	TRBJ1-2	-	-	CASSSYGGYTF	TGTGCCAGCAGCTCCTATGGTGGCTACACCTTC
TRBV6-5	TRBJ2-5	-	TRBD1	CASFNRGTQETQYF	TGTGCCAGCTTCAACAGGGGGACCCAAGAGACCCAGTACTTC
TRBV14	TRBJ2-2	-	-	CASSPRVAGELFF	TGTGCCAGCAGCCCCAGGGTTGCCGGGGAGCTGTTTTTT
TRBV5-4	TRBJ1-3	-	-	CASSLNRGGSGNTIYF	TGTGCCAGCAGCTTGAATCGGGGGGGATCAGGAAACACCATATATTTT
TRBV20-1	TRBJ2-1	-	TRBD2	CSAGSGGKQFF	TGCAGTGCGGGAAGCGGGGGGAAGCAGTTCTTC
TRBV28	TRBJ2-2	-	-	CASSSTGSSGELFF	TGTGCCAGCAGTTCTACAGGGTCGTCCGGGGAGCTGTTTTTT
TRBV3-1/TRBV3-2	TRBJ1-6	-	TRBD1	CASSPATGVNSPLHF	TGTGCCAGCAGCCCAGCAACAGGGGTCAATTCACCCCTCCACTTT
TRBV5-1	TRBJ1-2	-	-	CASSLGGPSNYGYTF	TGCGCCAGCAGCTTGGGGGGCCCTTCTAACTATGGCTACACCTTC
TRBV24-1	TRBJ2-6	-	-	CATSESTATGANVLTF	TGTGCCACCAGTGAGTCTACAGCTACTGGGGCCAACGTCCTGACTTTC
TRBV29-1	TRBJ1-2	-	-	CSVDVEEGTTSNYGYTF	TGCAGCGTTGATGTAGAGGAGGGGACTACGTCTAACTATGGCTACACCTTC
TRBV11-2	TRBJ2-2	-	-	CASSLERAGELFF	TGTGCCAGCAGCTTAGAGAGGGCCGGGGAGCTGTTTTTT
TRBV27	TRBJ1-4	-	-	CASRSGGSGTNEKLFF	TGTGCCAGCAGAAGTGGCGGCTCGGGGACTAATGAAAAACTGTTTTTT
TRBV6-4	TRBJ2-2	-	TRBD1	CASSTGASGELFF	TGTGCCAGCAGTACAGGGGCATCCGGGGAGCTGTTTTTT
TRBV3-1/TRBV3-2	TRBJ2-3	-	-	CASSPTLRGTDTQYF	TGTGCCAGCAGCCCCACCCTTCGGGGGACAGATACGCAGTATTTT
TRBV4-2	TRBJ2-2	-	TRBD2	CASRSGGGTGELFF	TGTGCCAGCAGATCGGGGGGGGGCACCGGGGAGCTGTTTTTT
TRBV2	TRBJ1-1	once	-	CASSLGVNTEAFF	TGTGCCAGCAGCCTAGGGGTTAACACTGAAGCTTTCTTT
TRBV9	TRBJ1-3	-	-	CASSVGAGAGNTIYF	TGTGCCAGCAGCGTTGGGGCAGGGGCTGGAAACACCATATATTTT
TRBV5-1	TRBJ2-5	-	-	CASSLLSLQETQYF	TGCGCCAGCAGCTTATTGAGCCTACAAGAGACCCAGTACTTC
TRBV5-4	TRBJ1-3	-	-	CASQIDQGNTIYF	TGTGCCAGCCAGATTGATCAAGGAAACACCATATATTTT
TRBV5-1	TRBJ1-5	-	TRBD1	CASSRQGMAGQPQHF	TGCGCCAGCAGCCGACAGGGGATGGCGGGACAGCCCCAGCATTTT
TRBV5-4	TRBJ2-1	-	TRBD2	CASQKNGGAAYNEQFF	TGTGCCAGCCAGAAGAACGGGGGGGCAGCTTACAATGAGCAGTTCTTC
TRBV28	TRBJ2-1	-	-	CASSSPGMLGYNEQFF	TGTGCCAGCAGTTCGCCAGGGATGCTAGGCTACAATGAGCAGTTCTTC
TRBV9	TRBJ1-6	once	-	CASSVGWGSGDNSPLHF	TGTGCCAGCAGCGTAGGATGGGGATCAGGGGATAATTCACCCCTCCACTTT
TRBV10-2	TRBJ1-6	few	-	CASSGQGERSPLHF	TGCGCCAGCAGTGGTCAGGGCGAACGGTCACCCCTCCACTTT
TRBV4-2	TRBJ2-5	-	TRBD2	CASSQGSGGYQETQYF	TGTGCCAGCAGCCAAGGTAGCGGGGGCTACCAAGAGACCCAGTACTTC
TRBV5-1	TRBJ1-6	-	-	CASSLAGEGRSPLHF	TGCGCCAGCAGCTTGGCCGGGGAGGGGAGGTCACCCCTCCACTTT
TRBV20-1	TRBJ2-5	few	TRBD2	CSASRGRQETQYF	TGCAGTGCTAGTCGCGGGAGGCAAGAGACCCAGTACTTC